The 19 T cell receptor beta chains below come from one sample, sequenced in a study of blood T cells in healthy people across ages. It was with a sample-barcoded 5' primer and a J-beta primer mix that a second PCR of roughly 6 to 12 cycles was run. TCRdb itself ran the 5' RACE reads through MiXCR, one entry per CDR3 protein. The table has more than 500,000 distinct CDR3 sequences, roughly 29% seen once. Sequenced material: blood. The receptors derive from a woman aged 70 to 79 in good health.

V usage is TRBV11-3 and J usage is TRBJ2-7; TRBD2 agrees at 7 bases. J lost 3 bases, V lost 1 base, and 3 bases had no gene match. CDR3 length equals 14 residues. Germline V CDR1 and CDR2: SGHNT, YENEEA. This CDR3 reads CASSLATGGYEQYF. The DNA of the CDR3 is TGTGCCAGCAGCTTAGCGACGGGAGGCTACGAGCAGTACTTC.

The chain couples TRBV3-1 to TRBJ2-1, with 10 bases fitting TRBD2. The CDR3 loop spans 15 amino acids. CDR1 and CDR2 (germline): LGHDT, YNNKEL (reference sequence). V dropped 3 bases and J dropped 2; count of bases not matched to a gene: 1. Here the CDR3 reads CASSHGLAAYNEQFF. The DNA of the CDR3 is TGTGCCAGCAGCCATGGACTAGCGGCCTACAATGAGCAGTTCTTC.

This clonotype has more than one count but fewer than ten. The chain has TRBV13 and TRBJ2-2, with 9 bases that match TRBD2. Germline V CDR1 and CDR2: PRHDT, FYEKMQ (reference sequence). The CDR3 is 16 amino acids. Unmatched junction bases numbered 5, after V lost 5 bases and J lost 1 base. CDR3 amino acids: CASSARLAENTGELFF. CDR3 bases: TGTGCCAGCAGCGCTAGACTAGCGGAGAACACCGGGGAGCTGTTTTTT. The full variable domain, in which reference TRBV13 and TRBJ2-2 provide the parts outside the CDR3, is AAGVIQSPRHLIKEKRETATLKCYPIPRHDTVYWYQQGPGQDPQFLISFYEKMQSDKGSIPDRFSAQQFSDYHSELNMSSLELGDSALYFCASSARLAENTGELFFGEGSRLTVL.

This clonotype was observed a handful of times. The CDR3 region is CASLEGQMNTGELFF. CDR3 bases: TGTGCCAGCCTCGAGGGACAAATGAACACCGGGGAGCTGTTTTTT. This rearrangement joins TRBV6-6 to TRBJ2-2, with a weak D call TRBD1 (6 bases). The CDR3 is 15 residues long. Per the germline V gene, CDR1 is MNHNY and CDR2 is SVGAGI (reference sequence). V was shortened by 8 bases and J by 1 base, with 14 bases between the two germline ends.

This clonotype was observed a handful of times. The chain employs TRBV6-1 and TRBJ2-6, with TRBD1 matching over 7 bases. Losses at the gene ends were 6 bases for V and 0 bases for J; bases not matched to a gene: 8. Looked up from germline, CDR1 is MNHNS and CDR2 is SASEGT. CDR3 size: 17 residues. The CDR3, as DNA: TGTGCCAGCAGAACAAGAGGGGGCGGCTCTGGGGCCAACGTCCTGACTTTC. Translating gives CASRTRGGGSGANVLTF.

The J gene is TRBJ2-3, the V gene TRBV7-6, with D perhaps TRBD1 (6 bases). Germline CDR1 and CDR2: SGHVS and FNYEAQ. The CDR3 extends over 15 amino acids. Trimming cost V 5 bases and J 0 bases, with 12 bases left between them. Here the CDR3 reads CASSTGQSSTDTQYF. DNA of the CDR3: TGTGCCAGCAGCACCGGACAGTCTAGCACAGATACGCAGTATTTT. Filled out from reference TRBV7-6 and TRBJ2-3, the complete variable domain reads GAGVSQSPRYKVTKRGQDVALRCDPISGHVSLYWYRQALGQGPEFLTYFNYEAQQDKSGLPNDRFSAERPEGSISTLTIQRTEQRDSAMYRCASSTGQSSTDTQYFGPGTRLTVL.

This clonotype was picked up a small number of times. This chain joins TRBV20-1 and TRBJ1-5, with 10 bases fitting TRBD1. The CDR3 runs 14 residues. Germline V gene lookup returns CDR1 DFQATT and CDR2 SNEGSKA (reference sequence). V was pared by 1 base and J by 6 bases, with 3 bases of the junction left unmatched. The CDR3 here is CSARGQGAGQPQHF. CDR3 DNA: TGCAGTGCTAGAGGACAGGGGGCGGGTCAGCCCCAGCATTTT.

DNA of the CDR3: TGCGCCAGCAGCTTTAGGAGGGGTAATGAAAAACTGTTTTTT. It translates to CASSFRRGNEKLFF. The chain uses TRBV5-1 and TRBJ1-4; perhaps TRBD1 as D (5 bases). With 2 bases removed from V and 4 bases from J, the gap between germline ends came to 9 bases. CDR3 size: 14 residues. Germline V gene data show CDR1 as SGHRS and CDR2 as YFSETQ.

This chain connects TRBV20-1 to TRBJ2-5; TRBD1 aligns across 11 bases. Germline V gene data show CDR1 as DFQATT and CDR2 as SNEGSKA (reference sequence). The CDR3 covers 16 residues. V gave up 3 bases and J gave up 3 bases; unmatched junction bases: 9. The CDR3 sequence is CSARNPDRGRKETQYF. DNA for the CDR3: TGCAGTGCTAGGAACCCGGACAGGGGGCGAAAAGAGACCCAGTACTTC.

This clonotype turned up a few times. This rearrangement joins TRBV14 to TRBJ2-3, with D unresolved. The CDR3 length is 14 residues. V lost 4 bases and J lost 5, with 13 bases in between. Germline lookup yields CDR1 SGHDN and CDR2 FVKESK. The CDR3 protein is CASSPTRVGDTQYF. The CDR3 region has the DNA TGTGCCAGCAGCCCGACCCGGGTAGGAGATACGCAGTATTTT. Full variable domain (outside the CDR3, taken from reference TRBV14 and TRBJ2-3): EAGVTQFPSHSVIEKGQTVTLRCDPISGHDNLYWYRRVMGKEIKFLLHFVKESKQDESGMPNNRFLAERTGGTYSTLKVQPAELEDSGVYFCASSPTRVGDTQYFGPGTRLTVL.

The chain links TRBV30 to TRBJ2-3; D possibly uses TRBD1 or TRBD2 (5 bases each). The V end was cut by 0 bases, the J end by 9 bases, with 10 bases between. The length of the CDR3 is 12 residues. CDR1 is GTSNPN, CDR2 SVGIG, per germline (reference sequence). In nucleotides, the CDR3 is TGTGCCTGGAGTGTACGGGGCGACACGCAGTATTTT. This translates into CAWSVRGDTQYF.

Notes on this clonotype: This may come from a read error, since a much larger clone is one base off. The chain employs TRBV29-1 and TRBJ1-5; TRBD1 aligns across 7 bases. The V gene's germline CDR1 is SQVTM and CDR2 ANQGSEA. This CDR3 has 13 amino acids. CDR3 region: CSVRTGHNQPRHF. The CDR3 DNA follows: TGCAGCGTGCGGACAGGACACAATCAGCCCCGGCATTTT.

The chain has TRBV20-1 and TRBJ2-3, with TRBD2 matching 12 bases. Losses at the gene ends were 4 bases for V and 4 bases for J; bases not matched to a gene: 6. Per germline, CDR1 DFQATT and CDR2 SNEGSKA (reference sequence). The CDR3 consists of 15 residues. DNA for the CDR3: TGCAGTGCTACTGAACTAGCGGGGGGTCCAGATACGCAGTATTTT. It translates to CSATELAGGPDTQYF.

The chain uses TRBV25-1 and TRBJ2-1; 8 nucleotides align to TRBD1. This CDR3 has 15 residues. The V gene end was trimmed by 6 bases and the J gene end by 4 bases; junction bases not matched to a gene: 8. Looked up from germline, CDR1 is MGHDK and CDR2 is SYGVNS. CDR3 loop: CASRVAGGLYNEQFF. In DNA, the CDR3 is TGTGCCAGCAGGGTAGCAGGGGGCCTATACAATGAGCAGTTCTTC.

The table lists this clonotype with a few counts. The V gene is TRBV5-6, the J gene TRBJ2-2; D remains unclear. The CDR3 consists of 15 residues. Germline lookup yields CDR1 SGHDT and CDR2 YYEEEE. Trimming shortened V by 4 bases and J by 3 bases, and 13 bases separated the two germline ends. The DNA for the CDR3 is TGTGCCAGCAGCCTTTCTATCCGAGACACCGGGGAGCTGTTTTTT. Translated, it gives CASSLSIRDTGELFF.

This clonotype was detected only a few times. The rearrangement joins TRBV3-1 to TRBJ2-1, with 8 bases aligning to TRBD2. V trimming: 4 bases; J trimming: 10 bases; junction bases outside the gene matches: 15. In germline, CDR1 is LGHDT, CDR2 YNNKEL (reference sequence). CDR3 size: 16 residues. The DNA for the CDR3 is TGTGCCAGCAGCCCCACGGGGGGGCCCACCAGAGAGGAGCAGTTCTTC. It specifies CASSPTGGPTREEQFF.

A few counts support this clonotype. The chain has TRBV5-1 and TRBJ1-1; unclear D gene. This CDR3 is 15 amino acids long. The V gene's germline CDR1 is SGHRS and CDR2 YFSETQ. Trimming shortened V by 0 bases and J by 1 base, and 10 bases separated the two germline ends. CDR3 amino acids: CASSLGYTTNTEAFF. CDR3 DNA: TGCGCCAGCAGCTTGGGATATACCACGAACACTGAAGCTTTCTTT.

This clonotype was seen only a few times. V is TRBV12-3 or TRBV12-4 and J is TRBJ2-5; D is unclear. The CDR3 extends over 14 amino acids. Trimming took off 2 bases at V and 5 bases at J, with 12 bases between the two ends. The CDR3 nucleotides are TGTGCCAGCAGTTTAACTCTTCTCCGGGAGACCCAGTACTTC. It translates to CASSLTLLRETQYF.

The genes are TRBV5-4 and TRBJ2-7; D unresolved. The CDR3 has 13 amino acids. Germline CDR1 is SGHNT and CDR2 is YYREEE (reference sequence). The V gene lost 0 bases and the J gene lost 3 bases, with 7 bases spanning the gap. The CDR3 sequence is CASSLGTNYEQYF. CDR3 nucleotides: TGTGCCAGCAGCTTGGGCACCAACTACGAGCAGTACTTC.